The 9 T cell receptor beta chains presented below share a single source sample, sequenced in a study of PD-1 blockade in classical Hodgkin lymphoma. TCRdb keeps only in-frame clones here, not all; method: immunoSEQ multiplex PCR. The table lists 46,000 or so clones, approximately 91% of them singletons. There was relapse after autologous stem cell transplantation in every patient, and there was variation in brentuximab vedotin exposure. The sequenced sample was peripheral blood mononuclear cells (PBMCs), obtained at baseline. These receptors were collected from a human donor with classical Hodgkin lymphoma.

The gene calls are TRBV7-3 and TRBJ2-3; 8 bases fit TRBD2. CDR3 length equals 16 residues. Losses at the gene ends were 1 base for V and 4 bases for J; bases not matched to a gene: 7. Germline loops: CDR1 SGHTA, CDR2 FQGTGA. The CDR3 DNA sequence: TGTGCCAGCAGCTTAAGGGGCGGGAGGCAGGCAGATACGCAGTATTTT. Translating it yields CASSLRGGRQADTQYF. Using reference TRBV7-3 and TRBJ2-3 for the parts outside the CDR3, the full variable domain is GAGVSQTPSNKVTEKGKYVELRCDPISGHTALYWYRQSLGQGPEFLIYFQGTGAADDSGLPNDRFFAVRPEGSVSTLKIQRTERGDSAVYLCASSLRGGRQADTQYFGPGTRLTVL.

The rearrangement uses TRBV4-1 and TRBJ1-6; D is perhaps TRBD1 (5 bases). CDR1 is MGHRA and CDR2 is YSYEKL in the germline V gene. The V gene lost 2 bases and the J gene lost 4 bases, with 15 bases spanning the gap. The CDR3 sequence is 17 residues long. CDR3 loop: CASSQSIRDRYNSPLHF. The CDR3 nucleotides are TGCGCCAGCAGCCAATCCATCAGGGACCGGTATAATTCACCCCTCCACTTT.

V usage is TRBV5-1 and J usage is TRBJ1-3, with 9 bases identical to TRBD1. After removal of 0 bases from V and 5 bases from J, the junction contained 9 bases not matched to a gene. The CDR3 is 17 residues long. Germline V gene data show CDR1 as SGHRS and CDR2 as YFSETQ. In nucleotides, the CDR3 is TGCGCCAGCAGCTTGGATTTAGCCGGGACAGGGCGAAACACCATATATTTT. Translating gives CASSLDLAGTGRNTIYF.

The chain recombines TRBV15 with TRBJ2-7; no clear D gene. The V end lost 6 bases, the J end lost 0 bases, and 12 bases lay between the germline ends. The CDR3 spans 14 residues. Germline loops: CDR1 LNHNV, CDR2 YYDKDF (reference sequence). CDR3 in amino acids: CATSVDTRSYEQYF. CDR3 DNA: TGTGCCACCAGTGTTGATACTCGCTCCTACGAGCAGTACTTC.

The V and J genes are TRBV18 and TRBJ2-1; TRBD1 matches at 7 bases. Looked up from germline, CDR1 is KGHSH and CDR2 is LQKENI. This CDR3 is 16 amino acids long. The trim removed 4 bases at V and 0 bases at J, leaving 6 bases unmatched. Written as DNA, the CDR3 is TGTGCCAGCTCACGTAACAGGGGTGGCTCCTACAATGAGCAGTTCTTC. Its protein is CASSRNRGGSYNEQFF.

The J gene is TRBJ2-1, the V gene TRBV4-3; D perhaps matches TRBD2 (6 bases). Germline V gene data show CDR1 as LGHNA and CDR2 as YSLEER. V gave up 0 bases and J gave up 9 bases, with 15 bases separating them. CDR3 length: 15 amino acids. The chain's CDR3 is CASSQDLVAGSEQFF. CDR3 DNA sequence: TGCGCCAGCAGCCAAGATCTGGTGGCGGGGAGTGAGCAGTTCTTC.

The chain is built from TRBV9 and TRBJ2-1, with 12 bases matching TRBD2. The germline CDR1 and CDR2 sequences are SGDLS and YYNGEE. The CDR3 covers 16 residues. Trimming cost V 3 bases and J 3 bases; bases outside gene matches: 4. The CDR3 loop is CASSARLAGDYNEQFF. The CDR3 DNA is TGTGCCAGCAGCGCTCGACTAGCGGGAGACTACAATGAGCAGTTCTTC.

This clone has just one count. J is TRBJ2-7 and V is TRBV11-2, with 8 bases lining up with TRBD1. The CDR3 has 15 amino acids. J gave up 5 bases and V 4 bases, and 10 bases lay outside the gene matches. The germline gives CDR1 SGHAT, CDR2 FQNNGV. In DNA form, the CDR3 reads TGTGCCAGCAGCTCACAGGGGGTTACCCTCCACGAGCAGTACTTC. Translation gives CASSSQGVTLHEQYF.

The gene calls are TRBV7-6 and TRBJ1-4; no definite D call. CDR1 is SGHVS and CDR2 is FNYEAQ in the germline V gene. The CDR3 has 16 residues. V lost 0 bases and J lost 8, with 16 bases in between. CDR3 sequence: CASSLARQDPIEKLFF. CDR3 DNA: TGTGCCAGCAGCTTAGCGCGACAAGATCCGATAGAAAAACTGTTTTTT.